The clone carrying this T cell receptor beta chain was counted between two and nine times. The sample belongs to a study of blood T cells in healthy people across ages. It was about 9.4 milliliters of peripheral blood that were drawn from each donor. No fewer than 5.5 micrograms of total RNA were isolated from every sample. Alongside a J-beta primer mix, a sample-barcoded 5' primer served in a second PCR lasting about 7 to 12 cycles. TCRdb independently ran MiXCR on the 5' RACE reads; one entry per CDR3 protein. The data hold approximately 810,000 distinct CDR3 sequences, with around 26% observed a single time. Sequences were obtained from blood. This TCR was sampled from a woman of 80 years or more in good health.

CDR3 protein: CSARPGPGDGYTF. DNA for the CDR3: TGCAGTGCTCGTCCCGGGCCGGGCGATGGCTACACCTTC. V usage is TRBV20-1 and J usage is TRBJ1-2; D is unclear. The germline V gene has CDR1 DFQATT and CDR2 SNEGSKA (reference sequence). The CDR3 runs to 13 residues. V lost 5 bases to trimming and J lost 6 bases, with 16 bases between them.